Following are 23 T cell receptor beta chains from one sample sequenced in a study of shared clonotypes between healthy human individuals. Data came from immunoSEQ multiplex PCR; TCRdb stores just in-frame clones and leaves some out. This sample has 2 million to 2.5 million clones; 80% to 95% occur once, and the top ten carry 0.35% to 0.45%. The sequenced sample was naive CD4+ T cells from PBMCs. The subset: CD45RA+ positively selected. The receptors were gathered from a man aged 18-30 years in good health. Some clones in this sample may be carry-over from other donors' samples.

The chain links TRBV19 to TRBJ2-7; D is ambiguous. V lost 11 bases and J lost 1, with 12 bases in between. Per germline, CDR1 LNHDA and CDR2 SQIVND (reference sequence). The CDR3 length is 12 residues. CDR3 sequence reads: CAAARASYEQYF. CDR3 in DNA: TGTGCCGCGGCCCGAGCTTCCTACGAGCAGTACTTC.

The CDR3 DNA reads as TGCGCCAGCAGCTTGCCCTCCGGGAGCCCAAAGGGGTATGAGCAGTTCTTC. Translation gives CASSLPSGSPKGYEQFF. The genes are TRBV5-1 and TRBJ2-1; D might be TRBD2 (6 bases). V shed 1 base and J shed 8 bases, with 22 bases lying between them. Per the germline V gene, CDR1 is SGHRS and CDR2 is YFSETQ. This CDR3 region has 17 residues. Supplemented by reference TRBV5-1 and TRBJ2-1, the full variable domain reads KAGVTQTPRYLIKTRGQQVTLSCSPISGHRSVSWYQQTPGQGLQFLFEYFSETQRNKGNFPGRFSGRQFSNSRSEMNVSTLELGDSALYLCASSLPSGSPKGYEQFFGPGTRLTVL.

This clone was seen once. The chain joins TRBV9 to TRBJ2-2; TRBD1 matches at 8 bases. Trimming at V came to 0 bases and at J to 3 bases, leaving 10 bases not matched to a gene. CDR1 is SGDLS, CDR2 YYNGEE, per germline. This CDR3 is 18 amino acids long. CDR3 region: CASSVAQGARRYTGELFF. For the CDR3, the DNA is TGTGCCAGCAGCGTAGCCCAGGGGGCTAGGAGATACACCGGGGAGCTGTTTTTT.

In its sample, this clone was seen a few times. The rearrangement uses TRBV30 and TRBJ1-4; D is ambiguous. The germline gives CDR1 GTSNPN, CDR2 SVGIG (reference sequence). The germline V and J ends were trimmed by 0 bases and 11 bases, with 10 bases remaining between them. The CDR3 has 12 amino acids. The CDR3 DNA follows: TGTGCCTGGAGTGTTTCTCCGGGGAAACTGTTTTTT. Protein sequence: CAWSVSPGKLFF.

The rearrangement uses TRBV11-1 and TRBJ2-7; 9 bases match TRBD2. Per germline, CDR1 SGHAT and CDR2 FQDESV (reference sequence). V shed 5 bases and J 2 bases; nucleotides not matched to a gene: 16. This CDR3 spans 18 amino acids. CDR3 region: CASSERGSLTSGTYEQYF. The CDR3 nucleotides are TGTGCCAGCAGCGAGCGGGGGTCCCTGACTAGCGGAACCTACGAGCAGTACTTC.

V and J are TRBV6-5 and TRBJ2-7; 9 nucleotides match TRBD1. From germline, CDR1 is MNHEY and CDR2 SVGAGI. The length of the CDR3 is 12 residues. Trimming removed 5 bases from V and 5 bases from J; junction bases left unmatched: 1. CDR3 amino acids: CASSRDRDEQYF. The CDR3 DNA reads TGTGCCAGCAGTCGGGACAGGGACGAGCAGTACTTC.

This chain connects TRBV19 to TRBJ2-3; 9 bases are a match to TRBD1. V was clipped by 5 bases and J by 2 bases; unmatched bases: 5. CDR3 length: 15 residues. The germline V gene has CDR1 LNHDA and CDR2 SQIVND (reference sequence). Here the CDR3 reads CASSVQGALTDTQYF. The CDR3 coding sequence is TGTGCCAGTAGTGTACAGGGGGCCCTCACAGATACGCAGTATTTT.

The V and J genes are TRBV6-1 and TRBJ1-2; the D is unclear. This CDR3 contains 14 residues. The V gene lost 2 bases and the J gene lost 4 bases, with 11 bases spanning the gap. Germline CDR1 reads MNHNS; CDR2 reads SASEGT. The CDR3 sequence is CASSELPETYGYTF. CDR3 DNA: TGTGCCAGCAGTGAACTTCCAGAGACCTATGGCTACACCTTC.

This clone showed up just a few times. The chain has TRBV2 and TRBJ1-1; D might be TRBD1 (6 bases). The CDR3 spans 14 residues. Looked up from germline, CDR1 is SNHLY and CDR2 is FYNNEI. The V end was cut by 6 bases, the J end by 1 base, with 12 bases between. The CDR3 DNA reads as TGTGCCAGCAGACTCGGACAGCAGAACACTGAAGCTTTCTTT. Its translation is CASRLGQQNTEAFF.

The chain uses TRBV19 and TRBJ1-1, with D perhaps matching TRBD1 (5 bases). Germline lookup yields CDR1 LNHDA and CDR2 SQIVND (reference sequence). This CDR3 spans 19 amino acids. The V end was cut by 7 bases, the J end by 5 bases, with 32 bases between. The CDR3 loop is CASNAAFGGIWGSGTEAFF. The CDR3 DNA reads as TGTGCCAGTAACGCCGCCTTTGGAGGGATTTGGGGGAGTGGGACTGAAGCTTTCTTT.

The chain carries TRBV11-2 and TRBJ2-7, with D possibly matching TRBD1 (6 bases). Looked up from germline, CDR1 is SGHAT and CDR2 is FQNNGV. This CDR3 spans 17 amino acids. Trimming took 0 bases from V and 0 from J, leaving 15 bases between them. Here the CDR3 reads CASSLDFRTESSYEQYF. CDR3 nucleotide sequence: TGTGCCAGCAGCTTAGATTTCCGGACAGAGAGCTCCTACGAGCAGTACTTC.

This clone was recorded only once. The CDR3 coding sequence is TGTGCCAGCAGCCTGCCGGGACAGCGCTCCTACGAGCAGTACTTC. Translation gives CASSLPGQRSYEQYF. The chain combines TRBV7-9 with TRBJ2-7; 7 bases fit TRBD1. Trimming removed 5 bases from V and 0 bases from J; junction bases left unmatched: 7. This CDR3 region has 15 residues. Germline CDR1 is SEHNR and CDR2 is FQNEAQ (reference sequence). The variable domain in full, completed from reference TRBV7-9 and TRBJ2-7, reads DTGVSQNPRHKITKRGQNVTFRCDPISEHNRLYWYRQTLGQGPEFLTYFQNEAQLEKSRLLSDRFSAERPKGSFSTLEIQRTEQGDSAMYLCASSLPGQRSYEQYFGPGTRLTVT.

The chain has TRBV28 and TRBJ2-7, with D possibly TRBD1 on 7 matching bases. CDR3 length equals 16 residues. Trimming shortened V by 2 bases and J by 0 bases, and 14 bases separated the two germline ends. The V gene's germline CDR1 is MDHEN and CDR2 SYDVKM. CDR3 sequence (DNA): TGTGCCAGCAGTTTAGGAGGGGGCGTACGCTCCTACGAGCAGTACTTC. Translating gives CASSLGGGVRSYEQYF.

J is TRBJ1-1 and V is TRBV5-1; tentative D call: TRBD1 (5 bases). Germline assignment: CDR1 SGHRS and CDR2 YFSETQ. V lost 5 bases to trimming and J lost 1 base, with 9 bases between them. The CDR3 sequence is 13 residues long. CDR3 sequence: CASRSTGNTEAFF. The CDR3 nucleotides are TGCGCCAGCAGGAGTACAGGGAACACTGAAGCTTTCTTT. The whole variable domain, remainder taken from reference TRBV5-1 and TRBJ1-1, is KAGVTQTPRYLIKTRGQQVTLSCSPISGHRSVSWYQQTPGQGLQFLFEYFSETQRNKGNFPGRFSGRQFSNSRSEMNVSTLELGDSALYLCASRSTGNTEAFFGQGTRLTVV.

V is TRBV29-1 and J is TRBJ2-7; no clear D gene. V dropped 6 bases and J dropped 3 bases, with 12 bases sitting between them. CDR1 is SQVTM, CDR2 ANQGSEA, per germline. CDR3 length equals 12 residues. DNA of the CDR3: TGCAGCGTGGGGTCACAGAGCTACGAGCAGTACTTC. It encodes CSVGSQSYEQYF.

This chain links TRBV27 with TRBJ1-1; 8 nucleotides line up with TRBD1. J was trimmed by 3 bases and V by 0 bases; bases with no gene match: 9. There are 17 residues in the CDR3. Germline V gives CDR1 MNHEY, CDR2 SMNVEV (reference sequence). CDR3 sequence: CASSLSTRQGSHTEAFF. The CDR3 nucleotides read TGTGCCAGCAGTTTATCTACACGACAGGGGTCCCACACTGAAGCTTTCTTT.

The rearrangement uses TRBV30 and TRBJ1-3, with 9 nucleotides matching TRBD1. The CDR3 covers 16 residues. The germline V gene encodes CDR1 GTSNPN and CDR2 SVGIG (reference sequence). Trimming removed 1 base from V and 3 bases from J; junction bases left unmatched: 7. CDR3 region: CAWSAADRGLGNTIYF. CDR3 DNA sequence: TGTGCCTGGAGTGCCGCGGACAGGGGCCTTGGAAACACCATATATTTT.

The V and J genes are TRBV27 and TRBJ2-7, with 7 bases that match TRBD1. This CDR3 is 13 amino acids long. Per the germline V gene, CDR1 is MNHEY and CDR2 is SMNVEV (reference sequence). CDR3 DNA sequence: TGTGCTACCCTCGACAGGGTGAGGGACGAGCAGTACTTC. Amino acids: CATLDRVRDEQYF.

Notes on this clone: Other nucleotide sequences from this sample produce the same CDR3. This rearrangement joins TRBV5-1 to TRBJ2-2; D gene uncertain. The CDR3 is 15 amino acids. The V gene's germline CDR1 is SGHRS and CDR2 YFSETQ. Trimming took 2 bases from V and 0 from J, leaving 8 bases between them. The chain's CDR3 is CASSLAPTNTGELFF. For the CDR3, the DNA is TGCGCCAGCAGCTTAGCACCTACGAACACCGGGGAGCTGTTTTTT.

The chain couples TRBV5-1 to TRBJ2-2; the D gene is possibly TRBD1 (6 bases). The CDR3 runs to 16 residues. In germline, CDR1 is SGHRS, CDR2 YFSETQ. The germline V and J ends were trimmed by 0 bases and 7 bases, with 16 bases remaining between them. CDR3 loop: CASSLAVSGVGGELFF. The CDR3 DNA sequence: TGCGCCAGCAGCTTGGCCGTCTCAGGGGTTGGCGGGGAGCTGTTTTTT.

This chain joins TRBV7-9 and TRBJ2-3; 12 bases align to TRBD2. In germline, CDR1 is SEHNR, CDR2 FQNEAQ (reference sequence). CDR3 size: 18 residues. Germline trimming cut 1 base from V and 7 bases from J; bases unmatched to any gene: 12. CDR3 protein: CASSLEPGLAGPFHTQYF. The CDR3 region has the DNA TGTGCCAGCAGCTTAGAGCCTGGACTAGCGGGACCGTTCCATACGCAGTATTTT.

V gene TRBV10-3 combines with J gene TRBJ2-5; TRBD1 is a possible D gene (5 bases). The last part of the DNA fits TRBJ2-7 better; the J call may be wrong. Germline V CDR1 and CDR2: ENHRY, SYGVKD. CDR3 size: 14 residues. Here the CDR3 DNA reads TGTGCCATCAGTGAACGCGACAGCAACTACGAGCAGTACTTC. This encodes CAISERDSNYEQYF.

There are a few counts of this clone. This same CDR3 is encoded by further DNA sequences in the sample. V and J are TRBV28 and TRBJ1-4; TRBD1 might be the D (6 bases). Germline CDR1 and CDR2: MDHEN and SYDVKM. V was clipped by 2 bases and J by 5 bases, with 9 bases between them. The CDR3 is 14 residues long. CDR3 residues: CASSLRQGNEKLFF. CDR3 nucleotides: TGTGCCAGCAGTTTAAGGCAGGGGAATGAAAAACTGTTTTTT. Drawing the rest from reference TRBV28 and TRBJ1-4, the complete variable domain is DVKVTQSSRYLVKRTGEKVFLECVQDMDHENMFWYRQDPGLGLRLIYFSYDVKMKEKGDIPEGYSVSREKKERFSLILESASTNQTSMYLCASSLRQGNEKLFFGSGTQLSVL.